Listed below are T cell receptor beta chains from one sample, sequenced in a study of T cells in Graves' hyperthyroidism and ophthalmopathy. MiXCR, run by TCRdb on the multiplex PCR reads, gives a single entry per CDR3 protein. The sample carries under 250,000 distinct CDR3 sequences, about 25% recorded once. Material: blood. Receptors were obtained from a woman aged 40 to 50 with Graves' ophthalmopathy. Each CDR3 is given without its conserved first and last residue.

v_call,j_call,cdr3_aa
TRBV19,TRBJ1-6,ASSILNSPPH
TRBV12-3/TRBV12-4,TRBJ1-1,ASSLGQGGEAF
TRBV6-7,TRBJ2-2,ASSYCCGRNTGELF
TRBV7-3,TRBJ2-2,ASSWGVPGELF
TRBV12-3/TRBV12-4,TRBJ1-3,ASRTGTGNTIY
TRBV28,TRBJ1-1,ASSFFRGTEAF
TRBV10-3,TRBJ2-7,AIAANVYEQY
TRBV4-2,TRBJ1-6,ASSQDGERPLH
TRBV11-2,TRBJ1-1,ASSRSSRAEAF
TRBV25-1,TRBJ1-6,ASSAQGYNSPLH
TRBV3-1,TRBJ2-5,ASSPTGGKEETQY
TRBV6-5,TRBJ1-2,ASSFGTGEHGYT
TRBV15,TRBJ1-5,ATSRHRGQPQH
TRBV9,TRBJ2-1,ASSVSGAGVSGEQF
TRBV6-5,TRBJ1-5,ASRPRTVNQPQH
TRBV28,TRBJ2-6,ASTLTPRTAGSGANVLT
TRBV12-3/TRBV12-4,TRBJ1-1,ASSRDRGPGAF
TRBV28,TRBJ1-2,ASSPVVRENYGYN
TRBV19,TRBJ2-1,ASSIGTSNEQF
TRBV28,TRBJ1-2,ASGGPGQSLIYGYT
TRBV11-1,TRBJ2-2,ASSLAWRLDSNTGELF
TRBV2,TRBJ2-5,ASGGLAGVDETQY